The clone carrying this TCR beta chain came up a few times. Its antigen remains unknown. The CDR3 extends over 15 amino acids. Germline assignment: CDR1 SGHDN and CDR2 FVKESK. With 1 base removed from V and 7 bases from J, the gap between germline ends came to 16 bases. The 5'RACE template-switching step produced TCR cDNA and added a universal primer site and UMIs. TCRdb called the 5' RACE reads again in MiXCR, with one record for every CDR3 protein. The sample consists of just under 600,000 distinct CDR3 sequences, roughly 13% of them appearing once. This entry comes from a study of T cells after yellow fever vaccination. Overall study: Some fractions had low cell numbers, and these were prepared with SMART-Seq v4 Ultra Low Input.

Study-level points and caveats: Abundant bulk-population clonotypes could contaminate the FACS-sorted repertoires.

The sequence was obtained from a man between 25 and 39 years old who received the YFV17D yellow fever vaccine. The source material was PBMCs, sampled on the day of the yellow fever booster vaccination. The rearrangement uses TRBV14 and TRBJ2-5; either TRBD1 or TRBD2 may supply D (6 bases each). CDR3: CASSQGSWGAGTQYF. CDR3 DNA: TGTGCCAGCAGCCAAGGGTCGTGGGGGGCCGGGACCCAGTACTTC.